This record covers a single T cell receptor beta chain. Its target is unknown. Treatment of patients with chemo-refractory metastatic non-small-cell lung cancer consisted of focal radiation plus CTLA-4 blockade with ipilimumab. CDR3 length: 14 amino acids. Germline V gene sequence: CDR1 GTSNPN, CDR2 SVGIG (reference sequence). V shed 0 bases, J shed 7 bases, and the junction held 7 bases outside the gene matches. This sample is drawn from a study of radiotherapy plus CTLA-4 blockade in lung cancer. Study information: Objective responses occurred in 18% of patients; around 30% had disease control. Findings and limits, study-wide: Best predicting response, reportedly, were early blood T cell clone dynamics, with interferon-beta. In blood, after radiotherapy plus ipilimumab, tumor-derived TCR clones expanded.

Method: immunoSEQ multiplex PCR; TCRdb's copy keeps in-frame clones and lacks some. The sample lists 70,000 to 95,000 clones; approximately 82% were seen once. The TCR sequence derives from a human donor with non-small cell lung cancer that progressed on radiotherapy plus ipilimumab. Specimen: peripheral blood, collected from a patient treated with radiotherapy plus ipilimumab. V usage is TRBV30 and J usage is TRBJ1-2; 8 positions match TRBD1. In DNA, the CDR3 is TGTGCCTGGAGTGTACTCGGACAGGGTATTGGCTACACCTTC. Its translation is CAWSVLGQGIGYTF.